This TCR beta chain is drawn from a study of T-cell memory formation after mild COVID-19. Study-wide results and limits: Within pre-infection memory, some responding clones were found, suggesting cross-reactive memory joined. Most CD4+ clones that shrank were in CM and EM, while CD8+ ones turned up in EMRA.

Points on this clonotype: What it binds is not known.

Each CDR3 protein is one row after TCRdb ran MiXCR on the 5' RACE reads. Of 350,000 to 500,000 distinct CDR3 sequences listed, roughly 17% are singletons. Germline CDR1 and CDR2: KGHSH and LQKENI. V trimming: 1 base; J trimming: 0 bases; junction bases outside the gene matches: 6. CDR3 length: 17 residues. The sample comprised PBMCs or a T cell subset sorted from them (not recorded which). V gene TRBV18 combines with J gene TRBJ2-5, with TRBD2 matching over 9 bases. This clonotype originated in a young man who had mild COVID-19 (a few samples of this study predate the infection). Cell type and time point are not known. CDR3 DNA: TGTGCCAGCTCACCACGTCACAGCGGGGGGCACCAAGAGACCCAGTACTTC. This gives the protein CASSPRHSGGHQETQYF.